This TCR beta chain was obtained from a study of T cell clonotyping in hematopoietic cell transplantation. The V gene lost 6 bases and the J gene lost 4 bases, with 16 bases spanning the gap. The CDR3 consists of 15 residues. Germline lookup yields CDR1 MNHEY and CDR2 SMNVEV (reference sequence). Note on this clone: The target antigen is unknown.

Findings and limits, study-wide: CD4 and CD8 repertoire contributions could not be separated without sorting. At the given depth, recipient repertoires were over 97% de novo clonotypes.

The data were produced by immunoSEQ multiplex PCR, yet TCRdb's version contains in-frame clones alone and is incomplete. This sample carries almost 5,000 clones, approximately 94% of them seen once, and the ten largest clones take less than 7%. Sample: PBMCs, taken 180 days after allogeneic stem cell transplant. The TCR originated in a male patient aged 55 to 70 who had an allogeneic stem cell transplant from a related donor, so the T cells may come from the graft donor. Some clones in this sample may be carry-over from other donors' samples. This chain connects TRBV27 to TRBJ2-1; D call uncertain. CDR3 in DNA: TGTGCCAGCAGACAGACGTTCTCTGGGTACAATGAGCAGTTCTTC. The encoded protein is CASRQTFSGYNEQFF.